These 4 T cell receptor beta chains were sequenced from one sample in a study of identifying expanded T cells in peripheral blood. Only in-frame clones appear in the TCRdb table, and some are missing; sequencing was by immunoSEQ multiplex PCR. The table includes under 150,000 clones, 75% to 90% detected once. Sequenced input: blood. Receptors originate from a person aged 18-69 years in good health.

This chain connects TRBV4-1 to TRBJ1-5, with D possibly matching TRBD1 (6 bases). V was shortened by 5 bases and J by 9 bases, with 20 bases between the two germline ends. This CDR3 region has 15 residues. Germline CDR1 MGHRA, CDR2 YSYEKL. CDR3 sequence (DNA): TGCGCCAGCAGCACCGGGACACCGTCAACGGGGCCCCAGCATTTT. Its protein is CASSTGTPSTGPQHF.

The V call is TRBV10-3, the J call TRBJ2-7; D gene ambiguous. The CDR3 runs 12 residues. In germline, CDR1 is ENHRY, CDR2 SYGVKD. The germline V and J ends were trimmed by 0 bases and 3 bases, with 3 bases remaining between them. CDR3 sequence (DNA): TGTGCCATCAGTGAGTCGATCTACGAGCAGTACTTC. The encoded protein is CAISESIYEQYF.

This chain joins TRBV25-1 and TRBJ1-3; D perhaps matches TRBD1 (5 bases). The CDR3 has 14 residues. Germline V CDR1 and CDR2: MGHDK, SYGVNS. Deletions cut 2 bases from V and 0 bases from J, with 5 bases between. The CDR3 is CASSEDSSGNTIYF. DNA of the CDR3: TGTGCCAGCAGTGAAGACAGCTCTGGAAACACCATATATTTT.

This clone was picked up a small number of times. The rearrangement uses TRBV7-9 and TRBJ1-2, with TRBD1 as a possible D gene (5 bases). CDR3 length: 16 amino acids. V was trimmed by 2 bases and J by 8 bases, leaving 21 bases between them. Germline V CDR1 and CDR2: SEHNR, FQNEAQ (reference sequence). The CDR3 spells CASSLWPGKFWDGYTF. The CDR3 DNA reads as TGTGCCAGCAGCTTATGGCCAGGGAAATTTTGGGACGGCTACACCTTC.